This TCR beta chain was identified during a study of OX40 agonist ivuxolimab in advanced cancers. The assay was immunoSEQ multiplex PCR, and TCRdb's table has in-frame clones only and misses some. The sample consists of under 100,000 clones, about 90% of them appearing once. This clone was detected once. V was shortened by 7 bases and J by 2 bases, with 12 bases between the two germline ends. The CDR3 has 14 residues. The germline V gene encodes CDR1 MNHEY and CDR2 SVGAGI. This TCR was sampled from an adult with an advanced solid tumor such as melanoma, head and neck, liver or kidney cancer. J is TRBJ2-4 and V is TRBV6-5; D perhaps matches TRBD2 (5 bases). Specimen: CD4+ or CD8+ T cells sorted from blood, collected in a trial of the OX40 agonist ivuxolimab. The CDR3, as DNA: TGTGCCAGCACGGGAACGGGGTCCAAAAACATTCAGTACTTC. It codes for CASTGTGSKNIQYF.